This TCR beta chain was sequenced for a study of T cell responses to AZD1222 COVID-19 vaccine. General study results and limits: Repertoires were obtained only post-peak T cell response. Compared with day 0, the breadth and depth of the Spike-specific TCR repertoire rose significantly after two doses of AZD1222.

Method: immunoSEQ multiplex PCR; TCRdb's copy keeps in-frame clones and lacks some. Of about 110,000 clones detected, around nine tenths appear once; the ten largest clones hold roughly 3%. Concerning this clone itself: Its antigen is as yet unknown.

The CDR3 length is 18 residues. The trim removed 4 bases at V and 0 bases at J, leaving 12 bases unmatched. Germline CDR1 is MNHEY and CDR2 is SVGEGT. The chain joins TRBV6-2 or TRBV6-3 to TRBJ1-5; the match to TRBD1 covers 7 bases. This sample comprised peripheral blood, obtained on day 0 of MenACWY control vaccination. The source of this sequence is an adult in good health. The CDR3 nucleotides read TGTGCCAGCAGTTCTGCAGGGGGTCATAGTTTTAGCAATCAGCCCCAGCATTTT. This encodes CASSSAGGHSFSNQPQHF.